The rows below give T cell receptor beta chains drawn from one sample of a study of CD8+ T cells in alopecia areata. Sequenced by immunoSEQ multiplex PCR; TCRdb stores in-frame clones only, minus some. The table shows 150,000 to 200,000 clones, with roughly three fifths occurring only once. The source was CD4+ T cells sorted from blood, collected around week 50, from a patient treated with tofacitinib. The receptors here all came from a human donor with alopecia areata. Each CDR3 is given with its conserved first and last residue. A D gene is named only where the DNA matches it firmly. A row's size may be missing; if present it is once, few, many or a size class.

v_gene: TRBV29-1
d_gene: TRBD1
abundance: few
len: 13
j_gene: TRBJ2-2
CDR3nt: TGCAGCGGGGGACAGGGTGACACCGGGGAGCTGTTTTTT
CDR3aa: CSGGQGDTGELFF

v_gene: TRBV7-3
d_gene: .
abundance: .
len: 13
j_gene: TRBJ2-2
CDR3nt: TGTGCCAGCAGTCCCTCGAACACCGGGGAGCTGTTTTTT
CDR3aa: CASSPSNTGELFF

v_gene: TRBV30
d_gene: TRBD1
abundance: .
len: 18
j_gene: TRBJ2-7
CDR3nt: TGTGCCTGGAGTTATCGGACAGGGACGACGGTATGGTCCTACGAGCAGTACTTC
CDR3aa: CAWSYRTGTTVWSYEQYF

v_gene: TRBV29-1
d_gene: TRBD1
abundance: .
len: 12
j_gene: TRBJ1-2
CDR3nt: TGCAGCGGCGGAGACAGGGATCTTTTCTACACCTTC
CDR3aa: CSGGDRDLFYTF

v_gene: TRBV11-1
d_gene: .
abundance: .
len: 15
j_gene: TRBJ2-7
CDR3nt: TGTGCCAGCAGCTTTCGTGTTGGCGGTTCCTACGAGCAGTACTTC
CDR3aa: CASSFRVGGSYEQYF

v_gene: TRBV29-1
d_gene: .
abundance: .
len: 13
j_gene: TRBJ2-5
CDR3nt: TGCAGCGGCAAAACTACAGGACAAGAGACCCAGTACTTC
CDR3aa: CSGKTTGQETQYF

v_gene: TRBV30
d_gene: .
abundance: .
len: 13
j_gene: TRBJ1-2
CDR3nt: TGTGCCTGGAGTGGCGGGCATAACTATGGCTACACCTTC
CDR3aa: CAWSGGHNYGYTF

v_gene: TRBV9
d_gene: .
abundance: .
len: 13
j_gene: TRBJ2-1
CDR3nt: TGTGCCGGCCCCCGGGGGTACGGCAATGAGCAGTTCTTC
CDR3aa: CAGPRGYGNEQFF

v_gene: TRBV15
d_gene: .
abundance: .
len: 15
j_gene: TRBJ1-5
CDR3nt: TGTGCCACCAGCAGAGATATGGGGGGCCCTCAGCCCCAGCATTTT
CDR3aa: CATSRDMGGPQPQHF

v_gene: TRBV7-3
d_gene: .
abundance: few
len: 16
j_gene: TRBJ2-1
CDR3nt: TGCGCCAGCAGCCAAGGGCATAGCGGACCCTACAATGAGCAGTTCTTC
CDR3aa: CASSQGHSGPYNEQFF

v_gene: TRBV5-1
d_gene: .
abundance: .
len: 14
j_gene: TRBJ2-3
CDR3nt: TGCGCCAGCAGCCCTGGGACACCGGCAGATACGCAGTATTTT
CDR3aa: CASSPGTPADTQYF

v_gene: TRBV15
d_gene: .
abundance: .
len: 13
j_gene: TRBJ2-7
CDR3nt: TGTGCCACCAGCAGAGATAACCAGTACGAGCAGTACTTC
CDR3aa: CATSRDNQYEQYF

v_gene: TRBV30
d_gene: .
abundance: .
len: 12
j_gene: TRBJ1-4
CDR3nt: TGTGCCTGGAGTAGGCAGAATGAAAAACTGTTTTTT
CDR3aa: CAWSRQNEKLFF

v_gene: TRBV18
d_gene: TRBD1
abundance: .
len: 15
j_gene: TRBJ1-1
CDR3nt: TGTGCCAGCTCACCCTTGACAGGGGCGAACACTGAAGCTTTCTTT
CDR3aa: CASSPLTGANTEAFF

v_gene: TRBV29-1
d_gene: .
abundance: .
len: 14
j_gene: TRBJ2-2
CDR3nt: TGCAGCGTTCCCGGCGGACTCGCCACCGGGGAGCTGTTTTTT
CDR3aa: CSVPGGLATGELFF

v_gene: TRBV18
d_gene: TRBD1
abundance: .
len: 13
j_gene: TRBJ2-3
CDR3nt: TGTGCCAGCTCACCGACAGGGGGGGATACGCAGTATTTT
CDR3aa: CASSPTGGDTQYF

v_gene: TRBV4-2
d_gene: .
abundance: .
len: 16
j_gene: TRBJ1-5
CDR3nt: TGTGCCAGCAGCCAATCCCAGCTCTATAGCAATCAGCCCCAGCATTTT
CDR3aa: CASSQSQLYSNQPQHF

v_gene: TRBV13
d_gene: TRBD1
abundance: .
len: 14
j_gene: TRBJ2-1
CDR3nt: TGTGCCAGCAGCGGTGGACAGGGCAACAATGAGCAGTTCTTC
CDR3aa: CASSGGQGNNEQFF

v_gene: TRBV23-1
d_gene: TRBD1
abundance: .
len: 15
j_gene: TRBJ2-5
CDR3nt: TGCGCCAGCGGGGACCCCGGGACAGACCAAGAGACCCAGTACTTC
CDR3aa: CASGDPGTDQETQYF

v_gene: TRBV15
d_gene: .
abundance: .
len: 13
j_gene: TRBJ2-5
CDR3nt: TGTGCCACCAGCAGAGTTCCTCAAGAGACCCAGTACTTC
CDR3aa: CATSRVPQETQYF

v_gene: TRBV30
d_gene: TRBD1
abundance: few
len: 16
j_gene: TRBJ1-1
CDR3nt: TGTGCCTGGAGTCTTGTCGCGGGACAGGGATTAACTGAAGCTTTCTTT
CDR3aa: CAWSLVAGQGLTEAFF

v_gene: TRBV5-1
d_gene: .
abundance: .
len: 15
j_gene: TRBJ1-6
CDR3nt: TGCGCCAGCAGCTTGGAAGGGGGACGCGATTCACCCCTCCACTTT
CDR3aa: CASSLEGGRDSPLHF

v_gene: TRBV5-1
d_gene: .
abundance: .
len: 12
j_gene: TRBJ2-7
CDR3nt: TGCGCCAGCAGCCGGCGGGACTACGAGCAGTACTTC
CDR3aa: CASSRRDYEQYF

v_gene: TRBV5-1
d_gene: .
abundance: .
len: 14
j_gene: TRBJ2-3
CDR3nt: TGCGCCAGCAGCTTGATAGCCTTCACAGATACGCAGTATTTT
CDR3aa: CASSLIAFTDTQYF

v_gene: TRBV29-1
d_gene: TRBD1
abundance: .
len: 12
j_gene: TRBJ2-7
CDR3nt: TGCAGCGCCCTGACAGGGTCCTACGAGCAGTACTTC
CDR3aa: CSALTGSYEQYF

v_gene: TRBV18
d_gene: TRBD1
abundance: .
len: 16
j_gene: TRBJ2-3
CDR3nt: TGTGCCAGCTCACCCCTCGACAGGGGTCAGACAGATACGCAGTATTTT
CDR3aa: CASSPLDRGQTDTQYF

v_gene: TRBV11-2
d_gene: .
abundance: .
len: 11
j_gene: TRBJ2-7
CDR3nt: TGTGCCAGCAGCTCCGGTCGGGGCGAGTACTTC
CDR3aa: CASSSGRGEYF

v_gene: TRBV14
d_gene: TRBD2
abundance: many
len: 13
j_gene: TRBJ2-1
CDR3nt: TGTGCCAGCAGTCGCGGACTAGCATGGGAGCAGTTCTTC
CDR3aa: CASSRGLAWEQFF

v_gene: TRBV30
d_gene: .
abundance: once
len: 12
j_gene: TRBJ1-2
CDR3nt: TGTGCCTGGGGTGAGGGGAGTAAAGGCTACACCTTC
CDR3aa: CAWGEGSKGYTF

v_gene: TRBV29-1
d_gene: .
abundance: .
len: 11
j_gene: TRBJ2-5
CDR3nt: TGCAGCGCCCGACCAGGAGAGACCCAGTACTTC
CDR3aa: CSARPGETQYF